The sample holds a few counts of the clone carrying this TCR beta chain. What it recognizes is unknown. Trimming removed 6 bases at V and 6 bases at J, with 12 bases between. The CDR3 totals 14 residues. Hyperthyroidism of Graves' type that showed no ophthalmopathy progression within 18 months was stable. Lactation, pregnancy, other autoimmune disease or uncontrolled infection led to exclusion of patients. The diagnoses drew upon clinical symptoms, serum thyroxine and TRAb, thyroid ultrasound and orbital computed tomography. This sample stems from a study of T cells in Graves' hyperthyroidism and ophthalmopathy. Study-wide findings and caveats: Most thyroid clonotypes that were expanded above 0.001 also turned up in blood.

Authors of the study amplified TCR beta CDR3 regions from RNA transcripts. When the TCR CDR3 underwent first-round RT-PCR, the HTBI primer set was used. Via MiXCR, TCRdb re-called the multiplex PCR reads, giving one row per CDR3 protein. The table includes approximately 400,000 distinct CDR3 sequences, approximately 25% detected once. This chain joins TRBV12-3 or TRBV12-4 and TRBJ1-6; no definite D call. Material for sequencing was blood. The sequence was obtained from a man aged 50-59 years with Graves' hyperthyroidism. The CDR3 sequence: CASRPPGFNSPLHF. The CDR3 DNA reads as TGTGCCAGCAGGCCTCCGGGGTTTAATTCACCCCTCCACTTT.